Below, 18 T cell receptor beta chains from the same sample are listed, as sequenced in a study of T cell responses to AZD1222 COVID-19 vaccine. The method was immunoSEQ multiplex PCR; TCRdb's version includes in-frame clones alone and lacks a portion of them. The sample has some 130,000 clones; over 90% are singletons. The material was peripheral blood, obtained on day 0 of AZD1222 vaccination. All receptors come from an adult in good health.

The genes are TRBV11-2 and TRBJ1-1, with 7 bases that match TRBD1. The CDR3 has 15 residues. The V gene's germline CDR1 is SGHAT and CDR2 FQNNGV. With 5 bases clipped from V and 1 base from J, the junction kept 7 bases outside the gene matches. CDR3 loop: CASSIPTGWNTEAFF. Here the CDR3 DNA reads TGTGCCAGCAGCATACCGACAGGGTGGAACACTGAAGCTTTCTTT.

CDR3 loop: CSAAGTTQEQFF. The DNA for the CDR3 is TGCAGCGCGGCCGGGACTACTCAGGAGCAGTTCTTC. The V and J genes are TRBV29-1 and TRBJ2-1; the match to TRBD2 covers 7 bases. The germline gives CDR1 SQVTM, CDR2 ANQGSEA. The J segment lost 10 bases and the V segment lost 7 bases, leaving 10 bases of the junction unmatched. The CDR3 contains 12 residues.

The genes are TRBV5-8 and TRBJ2-3; D is possibly TRBD1 (5 bases). The CDR3 sequence is 15 residues long. Germline values: CDR1 SGHTS, CDR2 YDEGEE. Trimming took off 4 bases at V and 1 base at J, with 13 bases between the two ends. For the CDR3, the DNA is TGTGCCAGCAGCCCCCAGGGAAGGGGCACAGATACGCAGTATTTT. Protein sequence: CASSPQGRGTDTQYF. The complete variable domain, with remaining parts taken from reference TRBV5-8 and TRBJ2-3, reads EAGVTQSPTHLIKTRGQQATLRCSPISGHTSVYWYQQALGLGLQFLLWYDEGEERNRGNFPPRFSGRQFPNYSSELNVNALELEDSALYLCASSPQGRGTDTQYFGPGTRLTVL.

In this sample, this clone turned up once. The V gene is TRBV4-2, the J gene TRBJ2-1, with 10 positions matching TRBD2. V lost 4 bases, J lost 0 bases, and 3 bases stayed unmatched. The CDR3 has 16 amino acids. Germline values: CDR1 LGHNA, CDR2 YNFKEQ. Here the CDR3 reads CASSRVAGGSYNEQFF. The DNA of the CDR3 is TGTGCCAGCAGCCGAGTAGCGGGGGGCTCCTACAATGAGCAGTTCTTC.

This clone appeared once. This rearrangement joins TRBV7-2 to TRBJ2-1; TRBD1 aligns across 11 bases. Per the germline V gene, CDR1 is SGHTA and CDR2 is FQGNSA. After removal of 1 base from V and 8 bases from J, the junction contained 7 bases not matched to a gene. The CDR3 covers 16 residues. The CDR3 DNA is TGTGCCAGCAGCTTAGTTGGGACAGGGGGGTTCGATGAGCAGTTCTTC. Protein: CASSLVGTGGFDEQFF.

This chain links TRBV6-5 with TRBJ1-2; a possible D gene is TRBD1 (5 bases). The CDR3 extends over 14 amino acids. The germline gives CDR1 MNHEY, CDR2 SVGAGI. V was clipped by 7 bases and J by 7 bases, with 19 bases between them. The CDR3 DNA is TGTGCCAGCATACATTCGGATGGGGCTGGTGGCTACACCTTC. Translated: CASIHSDGAGGYTF.

Written as DNA, the CDR3 is TGCGCCAGCAGGGGGGACTCCCGAGGGTCCGGGGAGCTGTTTTTT. Translation: CASRGDSRGSGELFF. J is TRBJ2-2 and V is TRBV5-1; TRBD2 might be the D (6 bases). CDR1 is SGHRS, CDR2 YFSETQ, per germline. This CDR3 contains 15 residues. The germline V and J ends were trimmed by 5 bases and 6 bases, with 17 bases remaining between them.

This clone was counted a single time. CDR3 DNA: TGTGCCAGCAGCCCAACCGGGACCTACGAGCAGTACTTC. It specifies CASSPTGTYEQYF. J is TRBJ2-7 and V is TRBV9; maybe TRBD2 (5 bases). CDR1 SGDLS and CDR2 YYNGEE come from the germline V gene. CDR3 length equals 13 residues. V was trimmed by 4 bases and J by 2 bases, leaving 10 bases between them. The whole variable domain, filled in from reference TRBV9 and TRBJ2-7, reads DSGVTQTPKHLITATGQRVTLRCSPRSGDLSVYWYQQSLDQGLQFLIQYYNGEERAKGNILERFSAQQFPDLHSELNLSSLELGDSALYFCASSPTGTYEQYFGPGTRLTVT.

This chain links TRBV4-1 with TRBJ2-2; no reliable D call. Trimming pared 8 bases from V and 6 bases from J, leaving 10 bases between. The CDR3 is made up of 12 amino acids. The V gene's germline CDR1 is MGHRA and CDR2 YSYEKL. CDR3 loop: CASQAAPGELFF. The DNA for the CDR3 is TGCGCCAGCCAGGCGGCCCCCGGGGAGCTGTTTTTT.

This chain uses TRBV6-5 with TRBJ1-4, with D possibly being TRBD1 (6 bases). V dropped 2 bases and J dropped 8 bases, with 18 bases sitting between them. Germline-derived CDR1 and CDR2 are MNHEY and SVGAGI. The CDR3 runs 16 residues. The CDR3 here is CASSYTSGQSGEKLFF. The CDR3 DNA follows: TGTGCCAGCAGTTACACCTCGGGACAATCTGGGGAAAAACTGTTTTTT.

The chain combines TRBV6-5 with TRBJ1-2, with unresolved D. Looked up from germline, CDR1 is MNHEY and CDR2 is SVGAGI. The CDR3 is 12 residues long. V dropped 2 bases and J dropped 5 bases, with 6 bases sitting between them. The CDR3 reads CASSYKGYGYTF. In DNA, the CDR3 is TGTGCCAGCAGTTACAAGGGATATGGCTACACCTTC.

This CDR3 is CASSQFFEQRVTGYTF. The CDR3 DNA is TGCGCCAGCAGCCAATTCTTCGAGCAGCGGGTCACTGGCTACACCTTC. V is TRBV4-1 and J is TRBJ1-2; no reliable D call. This CDR3 has 16 residues. Trimming cost V 2 bases and J 7 bases, with 20 bases left between them. Per the germline V gene, CDR1 is MGHRA and CDR2 is YSYEKL.

The gene calls are TRBV5-1 and TRBJ1-4, with 9 nucleotides matching TRBD1. With V trimmed by 2 bases and J by 8 bases, 4 bases remained unmatched. Per germline, CDR1 SGHRS and CDR2 YFSETQ. The CDR3 length is 14 residues. The CDR3: CASSLGTGTEKLFF. CDR3 coding DNA: TGCGCCAGCAGCTTAGGGACAGGGACGGAAAAACTGTTTTTT.

The chain recombines TRBV18 with TRBJ1-1; D not resolved. The germline gives CDR1 KGHSH, CDR2 LQKENI. Trimming left V 0 bases short and J 1 base short, with 3 bases between. The CDR3 length is 13 residues. The CDR3 loop is CASSPPPNTEAFF. The CDR3 nucleotides are TGTGCCAGCTCACCACCCCCGAACACTGAAGCTTTCTTT.

The chain couples TRBV30 to TRBJ1-6; TRBD1 aligns across 7 bases. This CDR3 spans 13 amino acids. Germline CDR1 and CDR2: GTSNPN and SVGIG (reference sequence). V was pared by 5 bases and J by 5 bases, with 3 bases of the junction left unmatched. CDR3 sequence reads: CAWQTGNNSPLHF. CDR3 sequence (DNA): TGTGCCTGGCAGACAGGGAATAATTCACCCCTCCACTTT.

This sequence joins TRBV18 and TRBJ2-5; D gene ambiguous. The CDR3 consists of 15 residues. The ends were cut back, 6 bases at V and 10 bases at J, with 24 bases in the middle. CDR1 and CDR2 (germline): KGHSH, LQKENI. The CDR3 DNA sequence: TGTGCCAGCTCTCAGCTCGCGAGTGGCCAGAACGGCCAGTACTTC. It encodes CASSQLASGQNGQYF.

This clone was recorded once. The rearrangement joins TRBV27 to TRBJ2-1, with no clear D. Germline CDR1 is MNHEY and CDR2 is SMNVEV (reference sequence). The CDR3 length is 14 residues. Trimming removed 0 bases at V and 0 bases at J, with 3 bases between. The CDR3 spells CASSLSRSYNEQFF. The CDR3 coding sequence is TGTGCCAGCAGTTTATCCCGCTCCTACAATGAGCAGTTCTTC.

The rearrangement joins TRBV12-3 or TRBV12-4 to TRBJ1-1; D call uncertain. CDR3 length equals 13 residues. Trimming pared 3 bases from V and 3 bases from J, leaving 8 bases between. Written as DNA, the CDR3 is TGTGCCAGCAGTTTTAGGAGGGACACTGAAGCTTTCTTT. Its protein product is CASSFRRDTEAFF.